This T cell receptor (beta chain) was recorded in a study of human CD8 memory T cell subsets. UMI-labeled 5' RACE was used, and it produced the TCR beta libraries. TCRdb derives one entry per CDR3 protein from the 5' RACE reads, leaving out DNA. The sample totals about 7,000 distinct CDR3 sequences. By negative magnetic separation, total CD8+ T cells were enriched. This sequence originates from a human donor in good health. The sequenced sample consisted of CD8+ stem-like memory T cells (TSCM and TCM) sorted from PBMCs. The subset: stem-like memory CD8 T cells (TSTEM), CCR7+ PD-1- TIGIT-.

CDR3 sequence reads: CASSLASVAAGANGYTF. V and J are TRBV5-1 and TRBJ1-2; TCRdb's D call of TRBD1 is untestable without DNA. The CDR3 loop spans 17 amino acids. CDR1 and CDR2 from the germline V gene are SGHRS and YFSETQ.